A selection of T cell receptor beta chains follows, all from one sample in a study of vaccination and CD4 T cells after COVID-19. Antigens for these TCRs are unknown. One entry per CDR3 protein, called by TCRdb with MiXCR from the PCR reads. The repertoire holds approximately 15,000 distinct CDR3 sequences, approximately 47% seen once, with less than 15% in the top ten. Sequencing input: CD4+ T cells from blood, cultured in vitro. These TCRs come from a human donor who had recovered from COVID-19. The CDR3 runs from the conserved cysteine through the conserved F or W. Each record gives: V gene, D gene, clone size, J gene, CDR3 DNA, CDR3 protein. A D gene is named only where the DNA matches it firmly. Expanded clones are given a class, and other clones once, few, many or no size at all.

v_call: TRBV6-1
d_call: NA
clone_size: NA
j_call: TRBJ2-2
cdr3_nt: TGTGCCAGCAGGGGGCCTGGGCAGGCGACCGGGGAGCTGTTTTTT
cdr3_aa: CASRGPGQATGELFF

v_call: TRBV7-2
d_call: NA
clone_size: NA
j_call: TRBJ1-2
cdr3_nt: TGTGCCAGCAGCTTATCGGGGGCCTATGGCTACACCTTC
cdr3_aa: CASSLSGAYGYTF

v_call: TRBV12-3/TRBV12-4
d_call: NA
clone_size: NA
j_call: TRBJ1-1
cdr3_nt: TGTGCCAGCAGTACCCATCAGAACACTGAAGCTTTCTTT
cdr3_aa: CASSTHQNTEAFF

v_call: TRBV30
d_call: TRBD1
clone_size: once
j_call: TRBJ2-7
cdr3_nt: TGTGCCTGGAGTGTGAGGGACAGACTTCTATTC
cdr3_aa: CAWSVRDRLLF

v_call: TRBV18
d_call: NA
clone_size: NA
j_call: TRBJ1-1
cdr3_nt: TGTGCCAGCTCCCCTAGATTGGGGGAGAAAGCTTTCTTT
cdr3_aa: CASSPRLGEKAFF

v_call: TRBV12-3/TRBV12-4
d_call: TRBD1
clone_size: NA
j_call: TRBJ1-1
cdr3_nt: TGTGCCAGCAGCTCTTCCTTGGTCCAGGGGGCTCTTGGCACTGAAGCTTTCTTT
cdr3_aa: CASSSSLVQGALGTEAFF

v_call: TRBV20-1
d_call: NA
clone_size: NA
j_call: TRBJ2-3
cdr3_nt: TGCAGTGCAACGGGGACGGGCCTGGGTACGCAGTATTTT
cdr3_aa: CSATGTGLGTQYF

v_call: TRBV19
d_call: NA
clone_size: once
j_call: TRBJ1-5
cdr3_nt: TGTGCCAGTAGTATAGGAGGGGACGGTGGGAGGCCCCAGCATTTT
cdr3_aa: CASSIGGDGGRPQHF

v_call: TRBV20-1
d_call: TRBD2
clone_size: once
j_call: TRBJ2-1
cdr3_nt: TGCAGTGCTAGGGACTCTTCTAGCGGGAGTGGCAATGAGCAGTTCTTC
cdr3_aa: CSARDSSSGSGNEQFF

v_call: TRBV7-2
d_call: NA
clone_size: few
j_call: TRBJ1-2
cdr3_nt: TGTGCCAGCATCCCGCCTGCCTCGGGACTTGGCTACACCTTC
cdr3_aa: CASIPPASGLGYTF

v_call: TRBV28
d_call: NA
clone_size: few
j_call: TRBJ2-5
cdr3_nt: TGTGCCAGCAGGGCCGGGGTGGCCCGGGAGACCCAGTACTTC
cdr3_aa: CASRAGVARETQYF

v_call: TRBV7-2
d_call: NA
clone_size: NA
j_call: TRBJ2-3
cdr3_nt: TGTGCCAGCAGCCCGGGGTGGGAGACAGATACGCAGTATTTT
cdr3_aa: CASSPGWETDTQYF

v_call: TRBV11-2
d_call: NA
clone_size: NA
j_call: TRBJ1-2
cdr3_nt: TGTGCCAGCAGCTGGGCCGGTCGTAACTATGGCTACACCTTC
cdr3_aa: CASSWAGRNYGYTF

v_call: TRBV5-6
d_call: NA
clone_size: NA
j_call: TRBJ2-7
cdr3_nt: TGTGCCAGCAGCTTGGCCGGCCACGAGCAGTACTTC
cdr3_aa: CASSLAGHEQYF

v_call: TRBV20-1
d_call: TRBD2
clone_size: few
j_call: TRBJ2-2
cdr3_nt: TGCAGTGCTAGTCTCCCTAGCGGGGAGAACACCGGGGAGCTGTTTTTT
cdr3_aa: CSASLPSGENTGELFF

v_call: TRBV15
d_call: NA
clone_size: few
j_call: TRBJ1-2
cdr3_nt: TGTGCCACCAGCAGAGATCAGCGGGCGCGAGGGACTCACAACTATGGCTACACCTTC
cdr3_aa: CATSRDQRARGTHNYGYTF

v_call: TRBV9
d_call: NA
clone_size: few
j_call: TRBJ1-1
cdr3_nt: TGTGCCAGCAGCCGTGGGGGGACCGAGAACACTGAAGCTTTCTTT
cdr3_aa: CASSRGGTENTEAFF

v_call: TRBV5-1
d_call: NA
clone_size: NA
j_call: TRBJ1-2
cdr3_nt: TGCGCCAGCAGCTTGCAGGACCGCTTCTATGGCTACACCTTC
cdr3_aa: CASSLQDRFYGYTF

v_call: TRBV15
d_call: NA
clone_size: NA
j_call: TRBJ2-1
cdr3_nt: TGTGCCACCAGCAGAGTTGGAGGGCCCAATGAGCAGTTCTTC
cdr3_aa: CATSRVGGPNEQFF

v_call: TRBV20-1
d_call: NA
clone_size: few
j_call: TRBJ2-3
cdr3_nt: TGCAGTGCTAGAGACCCAGGGGGGCCAGGGGATACGCAGTATTTT
cdr3_aa: CSARDPGGPGDTQYF

v_call: TRBV6-1
d_call: NA
clone_size: NA
j_call: TRBJ1-1
cdr3_nt: TGTGCCAGCAGTAGACTTATGAACACTGAAGCTTTCTTT
cdr3_aa: CASSRLMNTEAFF

v_call: TRBV19
d_call: NA
clone_size: NA
j_call: TRBJ2-6
cdr3_nt: TGTGCCAGTAGTATCGCCTTGGGTCATCGCTCTGGGGCCAACGTCCTGACTTTC
cdr3_aa: CASSIALGHRSGANVLTF

v_call: TRBV7-2
d_call: NA
clone_size: medium-sized
j_call: TRBJ2-2
cdr3_nt: TGTGCCAGCAGCGCGGCCGTGGGCGGGGAGCTGTTTTTT
cdr3_aa: CASSAAVGGELFF

v_call: TRBV5-4
d_call: TRBD2
clone_size: NA
j_call: TRBJ2-2
cdr3_nt: TGTGCCAGCAGCTTGGGGTTAGCGGGACCGAACACCGGGGAGCTGTTTTTT
cdr3_aa: CASSLGLAGPNTGELFF

v_call: TRBV12-3/TRBV12-4
d_call: NA
clone_size: NA
j_call: TRBJ2-7
cdr3_nt: TGTGCCAGCCGCCAGGAAGGGCAGGGGTCCTACGAGCAGTACTTC
cdr3_aa: CASRQEGQGSYEQYF

v_call: TRBV28
d_call: NA
clone_size: NA
j_call: TRBJ2-1
cdr3_nt: TGTGCCAGCAGTACCCCTACAGGCGAGCAGTTCTTC
cdr3_aa: CASSTPTGEQFF

v_call: TRBV5-6
d_call: NA
clone_size: NA
j_call: TRBJ1-5
cdr3_nt: TGTGCCAGCAGCCAGGGCCCGTATAGCAATCAGCCCCAGCATTTT
cdr3_aa: CASSQGPYSNQPQHF

v_call: TRBV6-1
d_call: TRBD1
clone_size: NA
j_call: TRBJ1-2
cdr3_nt: TGTGCCAGCAGTCGGGACAGGACGAACTATGGCTACACCTTC
cdr3_aa: CASSRDRTNYGYTF

v_call: TRBV7-9
d_call: NA
clone_size: NA
j_call: TRBJ1-4
cdr3_nt: TGTGCCAGCAGACCCCGGACAGATAATGAAAAACTGTTTTTT
cdr3_aa: CASRPRTDNEKLFF

v_call: TRBV7-2
d_call: NA
clone_size: few
j_call: TRBJ1-1
cdr3_nt: TGTGCCAGCAGCTCCCTTCCCGGGATTGAAGCTTTCTTT
cdr3_aa: CASSSLPGIEAFF

v_call: TRBV19
d_call: TRBD1
clone_size: NA
j_call: TRBJ1-5
cdr3_nt: TGTGCCAGTAGTTACGATTATCCGGGACAGCGCAATCAGCCCCAGCATTTT
cdr3_aa: CASSYDYPGQRNQPQHF

v_call: TRBV28
d_call: NA
clone_size: NA
j_call: TRBJ1-5
cdr3_nt: TGTGCCAGCAGCCTAGCGGGGGCGCGCAATCAGCCCCAGCATTTT
cdr3_aa: CASSLAGARNQPQHF

v_call: TRBV7-3
d_call: NA
clone_size: NA
j_call: TRBJ1-1
cdr3_nt: TGTGCCAGCAGCTTAGGGGGTATGAACACTGAAGCTTTCTTT
cdr3_aa: CASSLGGMNTEAFF